The subject of this entry is one T cell receptor (beta chain). The antigen remains unidentified. The data derive from a study of T cell repertoires in cytomegalovirus infection. Study information: Both recently identified HLA-C-restricted and well-studied HLA-B-restricted CMV epitopes were used in the study. Both CMV infection and a matching HLA type were indicated by public TCR beta signatures.

The CDR3 sequence is 16 residues long. The J segment lost 4 bases and the V segment lost 6 bases, leaving 10 bases of the junction unmatched. Germline assignment: CDR1 ENHRY and CDR2 SYGVKD. TCRdb reanalysed the reads using MiXCR and keeps one entry per CDR3 protein. The table lists 70,000 to 95,000 distinct CDR3 sequences, 29% of them singletons. Findings and limits, study-wide: Pooled public TCR beta family frequency picked out CMV carriers with the relevant HLA. Dominating the ex vivo response were TCR beta clonotypes that were CMV-specific and HLA-C-restricted.

V is TRBV10-3 and J is TRBJ2-7; TRBD2 matches 12 bases. The TCR originated in a human donor in good health (CMV status not recorded). Some clones in this sample may be carry-over from other donors' samples. The sequencing here drew on CD8+ T cells from cultured PBMCs, taken from culture after CMV antigen stimulation. The CDR3 DNA is TGTGCCATCAGCCCTCCGACTAGCGGGGGCACGTACGAGCAGTACTTC. As protein: CAISPPTSGGTYEQYF.